This T cell receptor beta chain originates from a study of T cell responses to AZD1222 COVID-19 vaccine. Whole-study findings and limits: Only 6 or 7 individuals given AZD1222 were seropositive at baseline. With dominance at 160-218 and 743-854, vaccine-associated CD4 TCRs spanned spike.

Trimming pared 4 bases from V and 4 bases from J, leaving 7 bases between. The CDR3 totals 12 residues. Germline V gives CDR1 SGHNT, CDR2 YENEEA. The assay was immunoSEQ multiplex PCR, and TCRdb's table has in-frame clones only and misses some. The table lists 110,000 or so clones, around 87% of them singletons. Comment on this clone: Its antigen is currently unknown.

Combined were second doses at about 4 or about 12 weeks. The chain is built from TRBV11-3 and TRBJ1-1; D remains ambiguous. This TCR was sampled from an adult who received the AZD1222 COVID-19 vaccine. The specimen comprised peripheral blood, sampled 28 days after the second AZD1222 dose. This CDR3 reads CASSSARTEAFF. The CDR3 bases are TGTGCCAGCAGCTCCGCGCGCACTGAAGCTTTCTTT. Variable domain in full (rest from reference TRBV11-3 and TRBJ1-1): EAGVVQSPRYKIIEKKQPVAFWCNPISGHNTLYWYLQNLGQGPELLIRYENEEAVDDSQLPKDRFSAERLKGVDSTLKIQPAELGDSAVYLCASSSARTEAFFGQGTRLTVV.